The 29 T cell receptor beta chains listed next were all sequenced from one sample in a study of CD8+ T cells in alopecia areata. Isolated RNA was reverse transcribed into cDNA used as the sequencing template. The protocol was immunoSEQ multiplex PCR, while the TCRdb copy is restricted to in-frame clones and leaves out a portion. This table holds roughly 120,000 clones, less than 45% found once. The sequencing sample was made of CD4+ T cells sorted from blood. Receptor source: a human donor with alopecia areata.

This clone was observed a handful of times. The rearrangement joins TRBV29-1 to TRBJ2-3; weak D call: TRBD2 (6 bases). Trimming left V 7 bases short and J 5 bases short, with 16 bases between. This CDR3 has 13 amino acids. Germline-derived CDR1 and CDR2 are SQVTM and ANQGSEA. The CDR3 protein is CSGRRGGGDTQYF. CDR3 sequence (DNA): TGCAGCGGAAGGAGGGGCGGCGGAGATACGCAGTATTTT.

Points on this clone: Distinct nucleotide sequences in the sample also encode this CDR3. V and J are TRBV29-1 and TRBJ1-1, with D unclear. CDR1 SQVTM and CDR2 ANQGSEA come from the germline V gene. Trimming took 3 bases from V and 1 from J, leaving 9 bases between them. CDR3 size: 13 residues. The CDR3 DNA sequence: TGCAGCGTTGAGGAAACAGAGAACACTGAAGCTTTCTTT. It yields the protein CSVEETENTEAFF. The complete variable domain, with remaining parts taken from reference TRBV29-1 and TRBJ1-1, reads SAVISQKPSRDICQRGTSLTIQCQVDSQVTMMFWYRQQPGQSLTLIATANQGSEATYESGFVIDKFPISRPNLTFSTLTVSNMSPEDSSIYLCSVEETENTEAFFGQGTRLTVV.

There are a few counts of this clone. The CDR3 DNA reads TGCAGCGCACTTGGGGGGGGTAAGAACACTGAAGCTTTCTTT. Its translation is CSALGGGKNTEAFF. The rearrangement joins TRBV29-1 to TRBJ1-1; D may be TRBD1 (5 bases). The CDR3 is 14 amino acids. CDR1 is SQVTM, CDR2 ANQGSEA, per germline. Trimming cost V 7 bases and J 1 base, with 16 bases left between them.

The chain employs TRBV7-2 and TRBJ2-6; D is ambiguous. The CDR3 runs to 12 residues. Germline CDR1 is SGHTA and CDR2 is FQGNSA. The DNA for the CDR3 is TGTGGCACTCACTCTGGGGCCAACGTCCTGACTTTC. This codes for CGTHSGANVLTF.

With respect to this clone: The identical CDR3 is also encoded by other nucleotide sequences in the sample. The rearrangement joins TRBV7-9 to TRBJ2-7; no definite D call. CDR1 is SEHNR, CDR2 FQNEAQ, per germline (reference sequence). Trimming stripped 5 bases from V and 3 bases from J, with 11 bases between. The CDR3 loop spans 13 amino acids. CDR3: CASSPTALYEQYF. Here the CDR3 DNA reads TGTGCCAGCAGCCCTACAGCACTCTACGAGCAGTACTTC.

This chain links TRBV29-1 with TRBJ2-7, with a possible D match to TRBD2 (6 bases). This CDR3 is built from 14 residues. The ends were cut back, 5 bases at V and 0 bases at J, with 14 bases in the middle. Germline CDR1 is SQVTM and CDR2 is ANQGSEA. CDR3 bases: TGCAGCGTTTTGGGGGTAGCGGCCTCCTACGAGCAGTACTTC. This gives the protein CSVLGVAASYEQYF.

The chain employs TRBV2 and TRBJ2-1, with D possibly matching TRBD2 (6 bases). V was cut by 6 bases and J by 4 bases, with 13 bases left in between. Germline loops: CDR1 SNHLY, CDR2 FYNNEI. This CDR3 has 14 amino acids. DNA for the CDR3: TGTGCCAGCAGGGAGACTAGTGGGTACAATGAGCAGTTCTTC. This gives the protein CASRETSGYNEQFF.

The chain joins TRBV7-3 to TRBJ2-5, with no clear D. The germline V gene has CDR1 SGHTA and CDR2 FQGTGA. There are 11 residues in the CDR3. V lost 5 bases and J lost 2, with 3 bases in between. The CDR3 DNA reads as TGTGCCAGCAGCGATCAAGAGACCCAGTACTTC. Translation gives CASSDQETQYF.

This clone was seen more than once but under ten times. The chain is built from TRBV19 and TRBJ2-4, with D perhaps TRBD2 (5 bases). V was cut by 7 bases and J by 6 bases, with 16 bases left in between. Germline lookup yields CDR1 LNHDA and CDR2 SQIVND (reference sequence). This CDR3 is 14 amino acids long. CDR3 DNA: TGTGCCAGTACGGACGTCGCTGGAGGAAACATTCAGTACTTC. This translates into CASTDVAGGNIQYF.

The chain links TRBV14 to TRBJ2-2; a weak D match, TRBD2 (6 bases). CDR3 length: 15 residues. From germline, CDR1 is SGHDN and CDR2 FVKESK. Trimming cost V 3 bases and J 1 base, with 9 bases left between them. The CDR3 sequence: CASSQRRENTGELFF. CDR3 sequence (DNA): TGTGCCAGCAGCCAGAGGCGGGAGAACACCGGGGAGCTGTTTTTT.

The table lists this clone with a few counts. V usage is TRBV14 and J usage is TRBJ2-3; maybe TRBD2 (5 bases). The CDR3 spans 12 residues. V dropped 4 bases and J dropped 8 bases, with 10 bases sitting between them. The germline V gene has CDR1 SGHDN and CDR2 FVKESK. This chain's CDR3 is CASSLLAATQYF. CDR3 nucleotide sequence: TGTGCCAGCAGCCTTCTAGCCGCTACGCAGTATTTT.

This rearrangement joins TRBV7-2 to TRBJ2-7, with TRBD2 matching over 8 bases. V was clipped by 5 bases and J by 3 bases; unmatched bases: 6. Germline CDR1 and CDR2: SGHTA and FQGNSA. The CDR3 length is 14 residues. CDR3 nucleotide sequence: TGTGCCAGCAGCCGGACTAGCTCTCTCTACGAGCAGTACTTC. This sequence encodes CASSRTSSLYEQYF.

The chain combines TRBV29-1 with TRBJ1-1; tentatively, D is TRBD1 (6 bases). Per the germline V gene, CDR1 is SQVTM and CDR2 is ANQGSEA. Trimming left V 5 bases short and J 1 base short, with 11 bases between. There are 13 residues in the CDR3. In nucleotides, the CDR3 is TGCAGCGTTCTGCAGGGGACGAACACTGAAGCTTTCTTT. This gives the protein CSVLQGTNTEAFF.

This clone occurred once. The junction departs from germline at one end; a sequencing error may be responsible. V and J are TRBV7-7 and TRBJ2-5; 7 nucleotides match TRBD1. CDR1 is SSHAT and CDR2 is FNYEAQ in the germline V gene (reference sequence). The CDR3 runs to 14 residues. This CDR3 is CASSPGTARETQYF. CDR3 bases: TGTGCTAGCAGCCCCGGGACAGCCCGGGAGACCCAGTACTTC.

This clone was counted a few times. The rearrangement joins TRBV7-2 to TRBJ2-2; no reliable D call. The CDR3 totals 16 residues. Per the germline V gene, CDR1 is SGHTA and CDR2 is FQGNSA. V was trimmed by 1 base and J by 7 bases, leaving 16 bases between them. CDR3 residues: CASSLDPNVGVGELFF. CDR3 in DNA: TGTGCCAGCAGCTTAGACCCCAACGTTGGGGTCGGGGAGCTGTTTTTT.

The chain has TRBV5-1 and TRBJ2-1; possible D gene TRBD2, 6 bases. Germline V gene lookup returns CDR1 SGHRS and CDR2 YFSETQ. The CDR3 runs to 13 residues. V was cut by 6 bases and J by 3 bases, with 10 bases left in between. CDR3 sequence (DNA): TGCGCCAGCACGTCGGGGGACTACAATGAGCAGTTCTTC. The encoded protein is CASTSGDYNEQFF.

The V call is TRBV10-3, the J call TRBJ1-1, with a weak D call TRBD1 (5 bases). CDR1 and CDR2 (germline): ENHRY, SYGVKD. Trimming took 2 bases from V and 4 from J, leaving 11 bases between them. CDR3 length: 14 residues. CDR3 amino acids: CAISERQGFTEAFF. For the CDR3, the DNA is TGTGCCATCAGTGAGAGGCAGGGTTTCACTGAAGCTTTCTTT.

This clone was found a few times. V gene TRBV7-3 combines with J gene TRBJ2-7, with a tentative D call TRBD1 (5 bases). V lost 0 bases and J lost 6, with 9 bases in between. Per germline, CDR1 SGHTA and CDR2 FQGTGA. The CDR3 length is 13 residues. The CDR3 here is CASSLTAGIEQYF. The CDR3, as DNA: TGTGCCAGCAGCTTAACGGCAGGGATCGAGCAGTACTTC.

This sequence joins TRBV7-2 and TRBJ2-7, with 12 bases identical to TRBD1. This CDR3 comprises 15 residues. The germline gives CDR1 SGHTA, CDR2 FQGNSA. The trim removed 3 bases at V and 4 bases at J, leaving 4 bases unmatched. The CDR3 DNA sequence: TGTGCCAGCAGCTTGTGGGACAGGGGGCTGTACGAGCAGTACTTC. Encoded protein: CASSLWDRGLYEQYF.

The V gene is TRBV4-3, the J gene TRBJ2-1, with unresolved D. V was pared by 8 bases and J by 3 bases, with 5 bases between. The CDR3 spans 11 residues. The germline CDR1 and CDR2 sequences are LGHNA and YSLEER. The CDR3 loop reads CASGFYNEQFF. The CDR3 DNA sequence: TGCGCCAGCGGTTTCTACAATGAGCAGTTCTTC.

This clone was counted between two and nine times. This chain connects TRBV28 to TRBJ2-7; no reliable D call. The CDR3 sequence is 12 residues long. V was cut by 6 bases and J by 7 bases, with 13 bases left in between. Germline CDR1 reads MDHEN; CDR2 reads SYDVKM. As DNA, the CDR3 is TGTGCCAGCAGGAGATCTTTCAGGGAGCAGTACTTC. This codes for CASRRSFREQYF.

V is TRBV4-3 and J is TRBJ1-6, with D possibly TRBD1 on 5 matching bases. Germline V gene data show CDR1 as LGHNA and CDR2 as YSLEER. There are 16 residues in the CDR3. V was cut by 0 bases and J by 10 bases, with 16 bases left in between. The DNA of the CDR3 is TGCGCCAGCAGCCAAGATCCCCCAGGGATGAGGTCACCCCTCCACTTT. This gives the protein CASSQDPPGMRSPLHF.

The table lists this clone with a few counts. The chain is built from TRBV7-2 and TRBJ2-5; D perhaps matches TRBD2 (5 bases). The CDR3 extends over 15 amino acids. Germline CDR1 and CDR2: SGHTA and FQGNSA. V dropped 5 bases and J dropped 1 base, with 14 bases sitting between them. CDR3: CASSATRGLQETQYF. The CDR3 nucleotides read TGTGCCAGCAGCGCCACCCGGGGTCTCCAAGAGACCCAGTACTTC.

This clone was detected a few times. V and J are TRBV29-1 and TRBJ1-2, with TRBD1 matching 7 bases. The CDR3 runs to 11 residues. The trim removed 6 bases at V and 6 bases at J, leaving 4 bases unmatched. The germline V gene has CDR1 SQVTM and CDR2 ANQGSEA. The CDR3 DNA reads as TGCAGCGTGAGACAGGGAGATGGCTACACCTTC. It translates to CSVRQGDGYTF.

This clone was recorded a few times. The chain is built from TRBV19 and TRBJ2-3; 7 nucleotides agree with TRBD1. CDR3 length: 15 residues. CDR1 and CDR2 (germline): LNHDA, SQIVND (reference sequence). J lost 5 bases, V lost 7 bases, and 12 bases had no gene match. CDR3 in DNA: TGTGCCAGTACTTCCCGGCAGGGGGATAAAGATACGCAGTATTTT. Protein sequence: CASTSRQGDKDTQYF.

The rearrangement links TRBV15 to TRBJ1-6; D is ambiguous. Trimming took off 0 bases at V and 7 bases at J, with 10 bases between the two ends. Germline assignment: CDR1 LNHNV and CDR2 YYDKDF (reference sequence). The CDR3 covers 15 residues. This CDR3 reads CATSRDRGNNSPLHF. The CDR3 DNA sequence: TGTGCCACCAGCAGAGATCGAGGGAACAATTCACCCCTCCACTTT.

This chain connects TRBV2 to TRBJ2-5; D is perhaps TRBD2 (5 bases). Trimming removed 7 bases at V and 5 bases at J, with 17 bases between. CDR1 is SNHLY, CDR2 FYNNEI, per germline. The CDR3 loop spans 14 amino acids. This CDR3 reads CASTPIWTGETQYF. In nucleotides, the CDR3 is TGTGCCAGCACTCCCATCTGGACGGGGGAGACCCAGTACTTC.

The J gene is TRBJ2-7, the V gene TRBV2, with D perhaps matching TRBD2 (6 bases). The CDR3 sequence is 11 residues long. The V gene's germline CDR1 is SNHLY and CDR2 FYNNEI. The V end lost 6 bases, the J end lost 3 bases, and 6 bases lay between the germline ends. This chain's CDR3 is CASRGLYEQYF. The DNA for the CDR3 is TGTGCCAGCAGGGGACTCTACGAGCAGTACTTC.

The CDR3 is CASSRGLQETQYF. The CDR3 DNA reads as TGCGCCAGCAGCCGGGGACTACAAGAGACCCAGTACTTC. The V gene is TRBV5-1, the J gene TRBJ2-5, with 7 bases lining up with TRBD2. J lost 2 bases, V lost 4 bases, and 2 bases had no gene match. The CDR3 contains 13 residues. Germline V gives CDR1 SGHRS, CDR2 YFSETQ.